This T cell receptor beta chain comes out of a study of cytomegalovirus exposure and HLA in healthy donors. In the case of this clone: As yet, its antigen is unknown.

This CDR3 is 15 amino acids long. CDR1 is MGHRA, CDR2 YSYEKL, per germline. V lost 4 bases to trimming and J lost 0 bases, with 10 bases between them. Study-wide findings and caveats: The CMV antigen specificity of three CMV-associated chains was confirmed through in vitro analysis.

Profiling relied on immunoSEQ multiplex PCR, and the TCRdb table lists in-frame clones only, not all of them. The repertoire holds under 130,000 clones, with 86% as singletons. The V call is TRBV4-1, the J call TRBJ1-5; D might be TRBD1 (6 bases). Specimen: PBMCs. The receptor was derived from a woman aged 18-29 years in good health and CMV-seropositive. CDR3 residues: CASSLRQDSNQPQHF. DNA of the CDR3: TGCGCCAGCAGCCTGAGACAGGATAGCAATCAGCCCCAGCATTTT.